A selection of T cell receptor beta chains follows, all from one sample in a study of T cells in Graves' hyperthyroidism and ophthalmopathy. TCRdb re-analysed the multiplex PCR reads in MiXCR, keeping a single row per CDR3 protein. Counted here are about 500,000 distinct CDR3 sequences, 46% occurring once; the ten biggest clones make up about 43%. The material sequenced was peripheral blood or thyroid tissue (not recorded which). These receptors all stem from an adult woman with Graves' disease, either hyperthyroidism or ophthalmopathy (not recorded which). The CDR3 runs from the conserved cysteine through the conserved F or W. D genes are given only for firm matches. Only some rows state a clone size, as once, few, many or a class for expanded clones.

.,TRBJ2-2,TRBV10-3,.,TGTGCCATCAGTGGTGGGGCTATCGCAAGCACCGGGGAGCTGTTTTTT,CAISGGAIASTGELFF
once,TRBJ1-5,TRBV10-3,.,TGTGCCACCATGGACGGCAGCAATCAGCCCCAGCATTTT,CATMDGSNQPQHF
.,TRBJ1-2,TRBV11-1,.,TGTGCCAGCAGCCCTAGTGAAGGGTTGTACACCTTC,CASSPSEGLYTF
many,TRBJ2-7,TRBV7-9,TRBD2,TGTGCCAGCAATCTCTTAGGTAGCGGGGTCTACGAGCAGTACTTC,CASNLLGSGVYEQYF
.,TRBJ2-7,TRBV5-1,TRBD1,TGCGCCAGCAGCAATACGGGACAGGGATCTTACGGGCAGTACTTC,CASSNTGQGSYGQYF
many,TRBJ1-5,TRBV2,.,TGTGCCAGCCAACGCGACGTGAGCAATCAGCCCCAGCATTTT,CASQRDVSNQPQHF
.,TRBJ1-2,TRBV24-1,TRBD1,TGTGCCACCAGTGATGGATCGGACAGGGGCTATGGCTACACCTTC,CATSDGSDRGYGYTF
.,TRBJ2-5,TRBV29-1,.,TGCAGCGTTGAAAATCATCGGGGCGGAGGAGAGACCCAGTACTTC,CSVENHRGGGETQYF
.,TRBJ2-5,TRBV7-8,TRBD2,TGTGCCAGCAGGCAGCGGGGGCGACGAGAGACCCAGTACTTC,CASRQRGRRETQYF
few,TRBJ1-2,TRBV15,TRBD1,TGTGCCACCAGCAGAGCGACAGGGGGCCACACCTTC,CATSRATGGHTF
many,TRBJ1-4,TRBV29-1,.,TGCAGCGTTAACAGGGCGGGTAATGAAAAACTGTTTTTT,CSVNRAGNEKLFF
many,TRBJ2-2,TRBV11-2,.,TGTGCCAGCAGCTTAGAGAGGGAGCTGTTTTTT,CASSLERELFF
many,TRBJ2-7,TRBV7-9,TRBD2,TGTGCCAGCAGGGAATCGGGAGGGTCCTACGAGCAGTACTTC,CASRESGGSYEQYF
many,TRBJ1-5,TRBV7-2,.,TGTGCCAGCAGCCAATTAGACAGGTGGGGCAATCAGCCCCAGCATTTT,CASSQLDRWGNQPQHF
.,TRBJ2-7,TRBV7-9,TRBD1,TGTGCCAGCAGTGGGCCGGGACAGGGGTTCAACGAGCAGTACTTC,CASSGPGQGFNEQYF
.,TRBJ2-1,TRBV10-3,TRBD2,TGTGCCATCAGACCCAATCTAGCGGGAGGCTACAATGAGCAGTTCTTC,CAIRPNLAGGYNEQFF